This T cell receptor (beta chain) was captured in a study of cytomegalovirus exposure and HLA in healthy donors. Study observations and caveats: Earlier analysis yielded a pattern in which most TCR beta V segments were productive about 87% or about 30% of the time. Sequence variants that were highly shared formed a cluster that was likely a sequencing artifact.

The PCR ran on 60 Vbeta and 13 Jbeta primers. Here immunoSEQ multiplex PCR was the method, and the copy in TCRdb shows in-frame clones only, minus some. The table includes 190,000 or so clones, approximately 80% detected once. Comments on this clone: Antigen specificity is unknown.

Germline V lookup: CDR1 GTSNPN, CDR2 SVGIG (reference sequence). The V gene lost 1 base and the J gene lost 6 bases, with 13 bases spanning the gap. CDR3 size: 13 residues. Although they were nominally healthy when sampled, donors likely had unrecorded immune exposures. The rearrangement joins TRBV30 to TRBJ2-7; D may be TRBD1 (6 bases). The source material was PBMCs. The clonotype originates from a boy younger than 18 in good health and CMV-seronegative. The CDR3 region is CAWSGTGPVEQYF. DNA for the CDR3: TGTGCCTGGAGTGGAACAGGGCCCGTCGAGCAGTACTTC.